A single sample gave rise to the 23 T cell receptor beta chains below, sequenced in a study of identical twins. A single record per CDR3 protein comes from TCRdb applying MiXCR to the 5' RACE reads. The sample lists about 190,000 distinct CDR3 sequences, more than 15% occurring once. These data were likewise used in another study, on T cells expressing NK-cell markers.

The sequenced material came from CD8+ T cells sorted from blood. These receptors were collected from a woman between 18 and 29 years old in good health.

This clonotype was seen more than once but under ten times. V and J are TRBV12-3 or TRBV12-4 and TRBJ2-5; D tentatively fits TRBD1 or TRBD2 (5 bases each). The germline V and J ends were trimmed by 6 bases and 5 bases, with 19 bases remaining between them. The CDR3 extends over 15 amino acids. CDR3 coding DNA: TGTGCCAGCAGCCCCTCTCGGGGCGTGGGGGAGACCCAGTACTTC. The encoded protein is CASSPSRGVGETQYF.

This clonotype was counted only a few times. The chain has TRBV5-1 and TRBJ2-7, with D unresolved. CDR3 length: 12 amino acids. The germline V gene has CDR1 SGHRS and CDR2 YFSETQ. The V gene lost 6 bases and the J gene lost 3 bases, with 10 bases spanning the gap. CDR3 residues: CASNGNDYEQYF. The CDR3 nucleotides read TGCGCCAGCAACGGAAACGACTACGAGCAGTACTTC.

This clonotype occurred a few times. The chain carries TRBV7-8 and TRBJ2-1; D unclear. V was trimmed by 8 bases and J by 2 bases, leaving 4 bases between them. Germline V CDR1 and CDR2: SGHVS, FQNEAQ. The CDR3 totals 11 residues. DNA for the CDR3: TGTGCCAGCCGGACCTACAATGAGCAGTTCTTC. Protein product: CASRTYNEQFF.

The chain employs TRBV27 and TRBJ2-1; no clear D gene. CDR3 length equals 13 residues. V was pared by 3 bases and J by 5 bases, with 8 bases between. CDR1 and CDR2 (germline): MNHEY, SMNVEV (reference sequence). CDR3 DNA: TGTGCCAGCAGTTTTCGGGCAAACAATGAGCAGTTCTTC. This gives the protein CASSFRANNEQFF.

This clonotype appeared a few times. The V call is TRBV15, the J call TRBJ2-4, with D uncertain. The length of the CDR3 is 16 residues. Germline CDR1 LNHNV, CDR2 YYDKDF (reference sequence). V shed 2 bases and J shed 5 bases, with 16 bases lying between them. The CDR3 nucleotides are TGTGCCACCAGCAGACCCCTTGGGTCTGAGGAAAACATTCAGTACTTC. This encodes CATSRPLGSEENIQYF.

J is TRBJ2-1 and V is TRBV3-1; D uncertain. The CDR3 length is 13 residues. Deletions cut 3 bases from V and 9 bases from J, with 12 bases between. The germline CDR1 and CDR2 sequences are LGHDT and YNNKEL (reference sequence). CDR3 sequence (DNA): TGTGCCAGCAGCCAGGCGAGCCTCCGTGAGCAGTTCTTC. This encodes CASSQASLREQFF.

The sample holds a few counts of this clonotype. CDR3 residues: CSARDRGAGGPGYNEQFF. Here the CDR3 DNA reads TGCAGTGCTAGAGATCGAGGAGCGGGGGGGCCGGGCTACAATGAGCAGTTCTTC. J is TRBJ2-1 and V is TRBV20-1; TRBD2 matches 10 bases. From germline, CDR1 is DFQATT and CDR2 SNEGSKA (reference sequence). The CDR3 runs 18 residues. The J segment lost 3 bases and the V segment lost 0 bases, leaving 11 bases of the junction unmatched.

In this sample, this clonotype turned up a few times. The chain carries TRBV5-1 and TRBJ2-2; no reliable D call. This CDR3 has 14 residues. Germline V gene sequence: CDR1 SGHRS, CDR2 YFSETQ. V was cut by 7 bases and J by 4 bases, with 14 bases left in between. CDR3 protein: CASDPSEGTGELFF. The CDR3 nucleotides are TGCGCCAGCGACCCTTCGGAAGGCACCGGGGAGCTGTTTTTT.

The table lists this clonotype with a few counts. The V call is TRBV5-1, the J call TRBJ1-1, with a tentative D call TRBD1 (5 bases). Germline lookup yields CDR1 SGHRS and CDR2 YFSETQ. The CDR3 is 13 residues long. The V and J ends lost 4 bases and 4 bases respectively, with 11 bases between them. CDR3 in DNA: TGCGCCAGCAGCCCATGGGGGGGCACTGAAGCTTTCTTT. As protein: CASSPWGGTEAFF.

This clonotype turned up a few times. The chain links TRBV12-3 or TRBV12-4 to TRBJ2-2, with unresolved D. V lost 2 bases and J 5 bases, leaving 12 bases between the germline ends. The CDR3 is 15 amino acids. CDR3 loop: CASSLSPDGTGELFF. The CDR3 nucleotides read TGTGCCAGCAGTTTAAGCCCGGACGGAACCGGGGAGCTGTTTTTT.

This clonotype was counted between two and nine times. The rearrangement links TRBV5-1 to TRBJ1-1; 7 positions match TRBD1. From germline, CDR1 is SGHRS and CDR2 YFSETQ. V was pared by 0 bases and J by 0 bases, with 2 bases of the junction left unmatched. This CDR3 is built from 15 residues. CDR3 amino acids: CASSLEGQLNTEAFF. The DNA of the CDR3 is TGCGCCAGCAGCTTGGAGGGACAGTTGAACACTGAAGCTTTCTTT. Supplemented by reference TRBV5-1 and TRBJ1-1, the full variable domain reads KAGVTQTPRYLIKTRGQQVTLSCSPISGHRSVSWYQQTPGQGLQFLFEYFSETQRNKGNFPGRFSGRQFSNSRSEMNVSTLELGDSALYLCASSLEGQLNTEAFFGQGTRLTVV.

In its sample, this clonotype was seen a few times. This chain joins TRBV4-3 and TRBJ2-7, with D unresolved. CDR3 length: 12 amino acids. With 3 bases removed from V and 6 bases from J, the gap between germline ends came to 9 bases. Germline assignment: CDR1 LGHNA and CDR2 YSLEER. The chain's CDR3 is CASSHGGSEQYF. In DNA form, the CDR3 reads TGCGCCAGCAGCCATGGTGGCTCCGAGCAGTACTTC.

This clonotype was counted a few times. This chain uses TRBV4-1 with TRBJ2-3; no clear D. V lost 5 bases and J 4 bases, leaving 10 bases between the germline ends. The CDR3 length is 13 residues. CDR1 is MGHRA, CDR2 YSYEKL, per germline. The CDR3 DNA follows: TGCGCCAGCAGCAGGACCTTCGCAGATACGCAGTATTTT. Translation: CASSRTFADTQYF.

This clonotype was observed a few times. The chain carries TRBV15 and TRBJ2-1, with 8 bases matching TRBD2. Germline trimming cut 5 bases from V and 0 bases from J; bases unmatched to any gene: 6. The length of the CDR3 is 16 residues. CDR1 LNHNV and CDR2 YYDKDF come from the germline V gene (reference sequence). CDR3: CATSDLAGSSYNEQFF. The CDR3 region has the DNA TGTGCCACCAGCGATTTAGCGGGGAGCTCCTACAATGAGCAGTTCTTC.

This clonotype was found a few times. This chain connects TRBV12-3 or TRBV12-4 to TRBJ2-3, with D perhaps assigned TRBD1 or TRBD2 (6 bases each). This CDR3 is 14 amino acids long. Trimming pared 6 bases from V and 9 bases from J, leaving 19 bases between. CDR3 in DNA: TGTGCCAGCAGCTCCGGGACTCACACAGGGACGCAGTATTTT. Translating gives CASSSGTHTGTQYF.

V is TRBV5-6 and J is TRBJ2-7; TRBD1 aligns across 7 bases. V was clipped by 4 bases and J by 5 bases; unmatched bases: 3. Per the germline V gene, CDR1 is SGHDT and CDR2 is YYEEEE. The CDR3 has 12 residues. This chain's CDR3 is CASSETGHEQYF. The CDR3 bases are TGTGCCAGCAGCGAGACAGGGCACGAGCAGTACTTC. The entire variable domain, with the rest obtained from reference TRBV5-6 and TRBJ2-7, is as follows: DAGVTQSPTHLIKTRGQQVTLRCSPKSGHDTVSWYQQALGQGPQFIFQYYEEEERQRGNFPDRFSGHQFPNYSSELNVNALLLGDSALYLCASSETGHEQYFGPGTRLTVT.

There are many counts of this clonotype. This chain joins TRBV12-3 or TRBV12-4 and TRBJ2-1, with D perhaps TRBD1 or TRBD2 (5 bases each). Trimming stripped 5 bases from V and 10 bases from J, with 21 bases between. This CDR3 contains 15 residues. The CDR3 DNA follows: TGTGCCAGCAGTCCGGACTCCTCTTGGGGCTGGGAGCAGTTCTTC. Amino acids: CASSPDSSWGWEQFF.

The sample holds a few counts of this clonotype. The CDR3 sequence: CASGTSATDTQYF. CDR3 in DNA: TGTGCCAGCGGAACTAGCGCAACAGATACGCAGTATTTT. The chain uses TRBV6-6 and TRBJ2-3, with 7 bases matching TRBD2. J lost 3 bases, V lost 8 bases, and 5 bases had no gene match. The length of the CDR3 is 13 residues. Germline CDR1 is MNHNY and CDR2 is SVGAGI (reference sequence).

The gene calls are TRBV10-3 and TRBJ2-1; 8 bases match TRBD2. The CDR3 totals 17 residues. V trimming: 0 bases; J trimming: 0 bases; junction bases outside the gene matches: 4. Germline assignment: CDR1 ENHRY and CDR2 SYGVKD. CDR3 amino acids: CAISESLAGGSYNEQFF. In DNA, the CDR3 is TGTGCCATCAGTGAGTCACTGGCGGGAGGCTCCTACAATGAGCAGTTCTTC.

The chain combines TRBV9 with TRBJ2-3; 7 bases agree with TRBD2. The germline CDR1 and CDR2 sequences are SGDLS and YYNGEE. V gave up 10 bases and J gave up 6 bases; unmatched junction bases: 11. The CDR3 is made up of 13 amino acids. The CDR3 here is CAGASGVGDTQYF. In nucleotides, the CDR3 is TGTGCCGGAGCTAGCGGTGTGGGGGATACGCAGTATTTT.

This clonotype was seen at least ten times. This chain links TRBV9 with TRBJ1-2; D is ambiguous. The length of the CDR3 is 11 residues. In germline, CDR1 is SGDLS, CDR2 YYNGEE. V shed 3 bases and J shed 10 bases, with 10 bases lying between them. CDR3 in DNA: TGTGCCAGCAGCGATACGTGGCACTACACCTTC. It encodes CASSDTWHYTF.

The rearrangement joins TRBV29-1 to TRBJ2-7; TRBD2 matches 7 bases. The germline V gene encodes CDR1 SQVTM and CDR2 ANQGSEA. V shed 3 bases and J 4 bases; nucleotides not matched to a gene: 9. The CDR3 consists of 14 residues. CDR3 sequence: CSVEGKREPYEQYF. Here the CDR3 DNA reads TGCAGCGTTGAGGGCAAGCGGGAACCGTACGAGCAGTACTTC.

As DNA, the CDR3 is TGTGCCAGCAGTTCAAACACAGGAAACTATGGCTACACCTTC. Protein product: CASSSNTGNYGYTF. The V call is TRBV12-3 or TRBV12-4, the J call TRBJ1-2; possible D gene TRBD1, 5 bases. CDR3 length equals 14 residues. Trimming pared 4 bases from V and 2 bases from J, leaving 11 bases between.